Each of the 24 T cell receptor beta chains below was sequenced from the same sample in a study of CD8+ T cells in alopecia areata. cDNA reverse transcribed from extracted RNA served as the sequencing template. Only in-frame clones appear in the TCRdb table, and some are missing; sequencing was by immunoSEQ multiplex PCR. Singletons are absent from the sample, which has roughly 110,000 clones. The sequencing input was lesional skin. The receptors shown here come from a C3H/HeJ mouse with alopecia areata. MHC haplotype: H2-k.

In regard to this clone: Gene names refer to mouse genes. The read terminates 4 residues ahead of where the CDR3 ends, so the germline J gene completes it. The rearrangement links TRBV13-3 to TRBJ2-2; TRBD1 matches 7 bases. V shed 5 bases and J 0 bases; nucleotides not matched to a gene: 4. In germline, CDR1 is NNHDY, CDR2 SYVADS. This CDR3 region has 15 residues. The CDR3 reads CASRRDSSNTGQLYF. The CDR3 bases that were read are TGTGCCAGCAGGAGGGACAGTTCAAACACCGGG.

With respect to this clone: The genes are named according to mouse. Sequencing ends 4 residues short of the CDR3 end; the germline J gene provides the rest. The rearrangement joins TRBV13-3 to TRBJ2-3, with a tentative D call TRBD1 (6 bases). V lost 5 bases and J lost 1, with 14 bases in between. The CDR3 totals 15 residues. From germline, CDR1 is NNHDY and CDR2 SYVADS. The CDR3 spells CASSPQGGGAETLYF. CDR3 DNA, as far as it was read: TGTGCCAGCAGCCCACAGGGAGGGGGTGCAGAA.

Ten or more counts support this clone. Mouse germline and gene names are used. The read terminates 4 residues ahead of where the CDR3 ends, so the germline J gene completes it. The chain combines TRBV13-3 with TRBJ1-2, with 12 nucleotides matching TRBD1. Germline V gene sequence: CDR1 NNHDY, CDR2 SYVADS. The CDR3 runs to 16 residues. The V gene end was trimmed by 0 bases and the J gene end by 4 bases; junction bases not matched to a gene: 4. The CDR3 DNA, read in part, is TGTGCCAGCAGTGATGCCGGGACAGGGGGCGTCTCC. Translated, it gives CASSDAGTGGVS. In full, the CDR3 reads CASSDAGTGGVSDYTF.

This clone was counted between two and nine times. Mouse names are used for the genes. The CDR3 is cut off 4 residues early in the read; its end comes from the germline J gene. This rearrangement joins TRBV13-3 to TRBJ2-7; 9 bases align to TRBD1. The CDR3 runs 12 residues. Germline CDR1 reads NNHDY; CDR2 reads SYVADS. The junction had 2 bases not matched to a gene; V was cut back by 7 bases and J by 3 bases. The part of the CDR3 DNA that was read is TGTGCCAGCCGACAGGGGGACTAT. Translation: CASRQGDY. The entire CDR3 reads CASRQGDYEQYF.

This clone was observed many times. The genes are named according to mouse. Read data end 4 residues before the CDR3 end; the end is taken from the germline J gene. V and J are TRBV17 and TRBJ1-4; D is uncertain. The CDR3 length is 13 residues. V was clipped by 0 bases and J by 4 bases, with 3 bases between them. Germline CDR1 reads MNHDT; CDR2 reads YYDKIL. Partial CDR3 DNA: TGTGCTAGCAGTAGAGACCTCAACGAA. Amino acids: CASSRDLNE. Given in full, the CDR3 is CASSRDLNERLFF.

On this clone: Any gene name here is a mouse gene name. The missing CDR3 end, 4 residues past where the read stops, is filled in from the germline J gene. The gene calls are TRBV13-3 and TRBJ2-1; 12 bases align to TRBD2. V trimming: 0 bases; J trimming: 1 base; junction bases outside the gene matches: 5. Germline V lookup: CDR1 NNHDY, CDR2 SYVADS. The CDR3 spans 18 residues. The CDR3 DNA, read in part, is TGTGCCAGCAGTGATGTGACTGGGGGGGCTACCAACTATGCT. Amino acid sequence: CASSDVTGGATNYA. The whole CDR3 protein reads CASSDVTGGATNYAEQFF.

About this clone itself: Gene names and germline match the mouse. The DNA read from the CDR3 is TGTGCAAGCAGCTTAGGGACTCAAGAC. Protein: CASSLGTQD. The entire CDR3 reads CASSLGTQDTQYF. V gene TRBV16 combines with J gene TRBJ2-5; D is perhaps TRBD2 (5 bases). The read gets to within 4 residues of the CDR3 end, and the germline J gene fills in the rest. This CDR3 spans 13 amino acids. The germline CDR1 and CDR2 sequences are SGHSA and FRNQAP. Trimming removed 1 base from V and 3 bases from J, with 5 bases in between. The entire variable domain, with the rest obtained from reference TRBV16 and TRBJ2-5, is as follows: NAGVIQTPRHKVTGKGQEATLWCEPISGHSAVFWYRQTIVQGLEFLTYFRNQAPIDDSGMPKERFSAQMPNQSHSTLKIQSTQPQDSAVYLCASSLGTQDTQYFGPGTRLLVL.

Remarks on this clone: The gene names here belong to mouse. Read sequence stops 4 residues before the CDR3 end, and the germline J gene provides the missing end. This chain connects TRBV13-3 to TRBJ1-2; 7 bases are shared with TRBD1. With V trimmed by 5 bases and J by 0 bases, 4 bases remained unmatched. Germline loops: CDR1 NNHDY, CDR2 SYVADS. The CDR3 consists of 14 residues. This chain's CDR3 is CASSRTGANSDYTF. CDR3 DNA (partial): TGTGCCAGCAGCCGTACAGGGGCAAACTCC.

Note on this clone: Gene names and germline refer to mouse. Sequencing ends 4 residues short of the CDR3 end; the germline J gene provides the rest. The chain links TRBV13-3 to TRBJ2-3, with 12 bases fitting TRBD2. Germline-derived CDR1 and CDR2 are NNHDY and SYVADS. V trimming: 4 bases; J trimming: 3 bases; junction bases outside the gene matches: 6. The CDR3 totals 16 residues. The CDR3 sequence: CASSRDWGEKAETLYF. The CDR3 DNA, read in part, is TGTGCCAGCAGTCGGGACTGGGGGGAGAAGGCAGAA.

This clone has a handful of counts. Gene names are the mouse ones. The read halts 4 residues ahead of the CDR3 end, with the missing end drawn from the germline J gene. This CDR3 is also generated by other DNA sequences in the sample. The chain carries TRBV13-3 and TRBJ2-1, with a tentative D call TRBD1 (7 bases). The germline V and J ends were trimmed by 5 bases and 3 bases, with 9 bases remaining between them. Germline CDR1 and CDR2: NNHDY and SYVADS. The CDR3 totals 13 residues. This CDR3 reads CASRRGPYAEQFF. The DNA read from the CDR3 is TGTGCCAGCAGAAGGGGGCCCTATGCT.

This clone was picked up many times. Mouse germline and gene names are used. The read falls 4 residues short of the CDR3 end, and the missing part is taken from the germline J gene. The V call is TRBV13-3, the J call TRBJ2-2; 7 bases are shared with TRBD1. V gave up 0 bases and J gave up 0 bases; unmatched junction bases: 2. The CDR3 runs to 16 residues. Germline assignment: CDR1 NNHDY and CDR2 SYVADS. CDR3 DNA, as far as it was read: TGTGCCAGCAGTGATGCAGGGGGTCCAAACACCGGG. Its protein product is CASSDAGGPNTG. The entire CDR3 sequence reads CASSDAGGPNTGQLYF. The variable domain in full, with the rest retrieved from reference TRBV13-3 and TRBJ2-2, is EAAVTQSPRSKVAVTGGKVTLSCHQTNNHDYMYWYRQDTGHGLRLIHYSYVADSTEKGDIPDGYKASRPSQENFSLILELASLSQTAVYFCASSDAGGPNTGQLYFGEGSKLTVL.

Only a few counts were recorded for this clone. The germline and genes are mouse ones. The CDR3 goes on 4 residues after the read ends, and that part is filled in from the germline J gene. J is TRBJ2-2 and V is TRBV13-3; D gene uncertain. The CDR3 spans 13 residues. Per germline, CDR1 NNHDY and CDR2 SYVADS. Incomplete CDR3 DNA: TGTGCCAGCAGTGATGTGGTGGGCGGG. Encoded protein: CASSDVVGG. The whole CDR3 is CASSDVVGGQLYF.

This clone has a handful of counts. Germline and genes here are mouse. The read gets to within 4 residues of the CDR3 end, and the germline J gene fills in the rest. V and J are TRBV13-1 and TRBJ1-4; perhaps TRBD1 as D (5 bases). V was cut by 4 bases and J by 2 bases, with 6 bases left in between. The germline V gene has CDR1 NSHNY and CDR2 SYGAGN. The CDR3 contains 13 residues. The CDR3 DNA, read in part, is TGTGCCAGCAGTCCAGGGTCCAACGAA. As protein: CASSPGSNE. The CDR3, in full, reads CASSPGSNERLFF.

This clone was seen a handful of times. The genes and germline here are from mouse. Sequencing ends 4 residues short of the CDR3 end; the germline J gene provides the rest. The gene calls are TRBV19 and TRBJ2-3; 8 bases are a match to TRBD2. Trimming removed 0 bases from V and 1 base from J; junction bases left unmatched: 4. The CDR3 runs 16 residues. CDR1 and CDR2 (germline): FNHDT, SITEND (reference sequence). The CDR3 DNA, read in part, is TGTGCCAGCAGTATAGGGGGGGGCGTGGGTGCAGAA. It yields the protein CASSIGGGVGAE. The full CDR3 is CASSIGGGVGAETLYF.

Only a few counts were recorded for this clone. Mouse germline and gene names are used. Read coverage stops 4 residues before the CDR3 terminus; the germline J gene supplies the remainder. This sequence joins TRBV29 and TRBJ2-1; the match to TRBD1 covers 8 bases. The CDR3 length is 14 residues. J was trimmed by 6 bases and V by 5 bases; bases with no gene match: 6. In germline, CDR1 is MSHET, CDR2 SYDVDS. Partial CDR3 DNA: TGTGCTAGCAGTCCGACAGGGGAATTTGCT. Translating gives CASSPTGEFA. From start to end, the CDR3 is CASSPTGEFAEQFF.

This clone was detected only a few times. Gene names are the mouse ones. The CDR3 is cut off 4 residues early in the read; its end comes from the germline J gene. The chain recombines TRBV13-3 with TRBJ2-5, with 10 bases matching TRBD2. Germline V gives CDR1 NNHDY, CDR2 SYVADS. The V and J ends lost 3 bases and 1 base, in that order; junction bases with no gene match: 5. The CDR3 runs 16 residues. The chain's CDR3 is CASSADWGEDQDTQYF. The CDR3 DNA, read in part, is TGTGCCAGCAGTGCCGACTGGGGGGAAGACCAAGAC.

In its sample, this clone was seen a few times. Gene names are the mouse ones. The CDR3 end falls 4 residues outside the read, so it is completed with the germline J gene. V gene TRBV13-3 combines with J gene TRBJ2-7; 10 nucleotides agree with TRBD2. Germline trimming cut 0 bases from V and 0 bases from J; bases unmatched to any gene: 6. The CDR3 is 17 amino acids. Germline V lookup: CDR1 NNHDY, CDR2 SYVADS. Partial CDR3 DNA: TGTGCCAGCAGTGATGCTATGGGACTGGGGAGCTCCTAT. Amino acids: CASSDAMGLGSSY. The entire CDR3 protein reads CASSDAMGLGSSYEQYF.

This clone was seen only a few times. Gene names and germline match the mouse. The CDR3 is cut off 4 residues early in the read; its end comes from the germline J gene. This sequence joins TRBV5 and TRBJ2-2; TRBD1 agrees at 8 bases. The CDR3 extends over 16 amino acids. In germline, CDR1 is LGHNA, CDR2 YNLKQL (reference sequence). CDR3 loop: CASSQVPTGEVGQLYF. Partial CDR3 DNA: TGTGCCAGCAGCCAAGTCCCGACAGGGGAGGTGGGG.

This clone was recorded at least ten times. Genes and germline come from the mouse. The CDR3 is cut off 4 residues early in the read; its end comes from the germline J gene. The chain couples TRBV13-3 to TRBJ1-1; TRBD1 might be the D (6 bases). The CDR3 loop spans 13 amino acids. Trimming took 5 bases from V and 3 from J, leaving 11 bases between them. The germline V gene encodes CDR1 NNHDY and CDR2 SYVADS. The sequenced CDR3 bases are TGTGCCAGCAGACAGGGTGGAGACACA. Residues: CASRQGGDT. The whole CDR3 is CASRQGGDTEVFF.

On this clone itself: Any gene name here is a mouse gene name. The read terminates 4 residues before the CDR3 end, so the remaining end is supplied by the germline J gene. The chain uses TRBV1 and TRBJ2-3; maybe TRBD1 (6 bases). The CDR3 consists of 15 residues. Trimming left V 3 bases short and J 3 bases short, with 13 bases between. Per the germline V gene, CDR1 is NSQYPW and CDR2 is LRSPGD (reference sequence). The sequenced CDR3 bases are TGCACCTGCAGTGCGTCCAGGGGAGGGGCAGAA. Amino acids: CTCSASRGGAE. The full CDR3 reads CTCSASRGGAETLYF.

Turning to this clone: Gene names are mouse gene names. Coverage ceases 4 residues before the CDR3 finishes, and the germline J gene fills in the end. The chain links TRBV13-2 to TRBJ2-5, with 11 bases matching TRBD2. This CDR3 has 16 residues. Germline V gene lookup returns CDR1 NNHNN and CDR2 SYGAGS (reference sequence). The CDR3 bases that were read are TGTGCCAGCGGTGATGCAACTGGGGGGGCAGGTGAC. Protein product: CASGDATGGAGD. The CDR3 in its entirety is CASGDATGGAGDTQYF.

This clone was seen a handful of times. Gene and germline names: mouse. The DNA read from the CDR3 is TGTGCCAGCAGTATTCTCTGGGGAGACCAAGAC. The encoded protein is CASSILWGDQD. In full, the CDR3 reads CASSILWGDQDTQYF. The chain uses TRBV19 and TRBJ2-5; weak D call: TRBD2 (6 bases). The read ends 4 residues early relative to the CDR3; the germline J gene fills the gap. From germline, CDR1 is FNHDT and CDR2 SITEND (reference sequence). Trimming took 2 bases from V and 1 from J, leaving 11 bases between them. The CDR3 is 15 residues long. The variable domain in full, completed from reference TRBV19 and TRBJ2-5, reads GGIITQTPKFLIGQEGQKLTLKCQQNFNHDTMYWYRQDSGKGLRLIYYSITENDLQKGDLSEGYDASREKKSSFSLTVTSAQKNEMAVFLCASSILWGDQDTQYFGPGTRLLVL.

With respect to this clone: Mouse gene names apply. Sequencing ends 4 residues short of the CDR3 end; the germline J gene provides the rest. This chain uses TRBV19 with TRBJ1-1, with unresolved D. Per germline, CDR1 FNHDT and CDR2 SITEND (reference sequence). CDR3 length: 14 residues. Trimming removed 1 base at V and 0 bases at J, with 7 bases between. The part of the CDR3 DNA that was read is TGTGCCAGCAGTATAATCCAGTCAAACACA. Encoded protein: CASSIIQSNT. The complete CDR3 reads CASSIIQSNTEVFF.

In its sample, this clone was seen a few times. All gene names here are mouse names. The CDR3 goes on 4 residues after the read ends, and that part is filled in from the germline J gene. The chain has TRBV19 and TRBJ1-1; 8 bases fit TRBD1. Germline V gene lookup returns CDR1 FNHDT and CDR2 SITEND (reference sequence). The CDR3 has 15 amino acids. Trimming cost V 5 bases and J 1 base; bases outside gene matches: 7. The CDR3 bases that were read are TGTGCCAGCAGACTCACAGGGGGTGGGAACACA. Translated: CASRLTGGGNT. In full, the CDR3 is CASRLTGGGNTEVFF. Full variable domain (remainder filled in from reference TRBV19 and TRBJ1-1): GGIITQTPKFLIGQEGQKLTLKCQQNFNHDTMYWYRQDSGKGLRLIYYSITENDLQKGDLSEGYDASREKKSSFSLTVTSAQKNEMAVFLCASRLTGGGNTEVFFGKGTRLTVV.